The 14 T cell receptor beta chains in this list originate from one sample, sequenced in a study of T cell responses to AZD1222 COVID-19 vaccine. Clones were sequenced by immunoSEQ multiplex PCR, and TCRdb holds only the in-frame ones, with some missing. This sample yields 120,000 to 150,000 clones, of which 89% are seen a single time; under 2% belongs to the top ten. Sequencing was performed on peripheral blood, taken 28 days after the second AZD1222 dose. These receptor sequences come from an adult who received the AZD1222 COVID-19 vaccine.

The rearrangement joins TRBV29-1 to TRBJ2-3, with D perhaps matching TRBD1 (6 bases). CDR1 is SQVTM and CDR2 is ANQGSEA in the germline V gene. Between the trimmed V and J ends, which lost 7 bases and 1 base, there was a span of 15 bases. The CDR3 has 14 residues. The CDR3 DNA reads as TGCAGCGCGATTTCGAACAGGGGCACAGATACGCAGTATTTT. Translated: CSAISNRGTDTQYF.

The genes are TRBV19 and TRBJ2-5; 9 bases are a match to TRBD2. The CDR3 is 15 residues long. The ends lost 5 bases at V and 5 bases at J; junction bases unmatched: 9. Germline V gene lookup returns CDR1 LNHDA and CDR2 SQIVND (reference sequence). The CDR3 protein is CASSRREGRLETQYF. Written as DNA, the CDR3 is TGTGCCAGTAGTCGGCGGGAGGGCCGATTGGAGACCCAGTACTTC.

This chain joins TRBV6-2 or TRBV6-3 and TRBJ1-4; 9 bases are shared with TRBD1. The CDR3 length is 14 residues. Germline V gene data show CDR1 as MNHEY and CDR2 as SVGEGT. V lost 6 bases, J lost 8 bases, and 7 bases stayed unmatched. CDR3 amino acids: CASSLRQGEEKLFF. Written as DNA, the CDR3 is TGTGCCAGCAGCCTAAGACAGGGGGAGGAAAAACTGTTTTTT.

V gene TRBV29-1 combines with J gene TRBJ1-1; TRBD1 is a possible D gene (6 bases). With 1 base removed from V and 2 bases from J, the gap between germline ends came to 14 bases. The CDR3 extends over 15 amino acids. In germline, CDR1 is SQVTM, CDR2 ANQGSEA. The CDR3 region is CSVEGWTAANTEAFF. In DNA form, the CDR3 reads TGCAGCGTTGAAGGTTGGACAGCAGCTAACACTGAAGCTTTCTTT. Full variable domain (remainder filled in from reference TRBV29-1 and TRBJ1-1): SAVISQKPSRDICQRGTSLTIQCQVDSQVTMMFWYRQQPGQSLTLIATANQGSEATYESGFVIDKFPISRPNLTFSTLTVSNMSPEDSSIYLCSVEGWTAANTEAFFGQGTRLTVV.

CDR3 sequence (DNA): TGTGCCAGCAGTTTATCGCGACAGGGTTTGGGAGGCTACACCTTC. Encoded protein: CASSLSRQGLGGYTF. The chain recombines TRBV27 with TRBJ1-2; 7 nucleotides line up with TRBD1. There are 15 residues in the CDR3. V lost 0 bases and J lost 8; bases outside the gene matches: 9. The germline V gene has CDR1 MNHEY and CDR2 SMNVEV (reference sequence).

This clone was recorded once. V is TRBV6-1 and J is TRBJ1-1, with TRBD1 matching 8 bases. The germline gives CDR1 MNHNS, CDR2 SASEGT. The junction had 7 bases not matched to a gene; V was cut back by 1 base and J by 0 bases. The length of the CDR3 is 17 residues. The CDR3: CASSEVGTGPMNTEAFF. DNA for the CDR3: TGTGCCAGCAGTGAAGTGGGGACAGGACCCATGAACACTGAAGCTTTCTTT.

The chain employs TRBV3-1 (or the pseudogene TRBV3-2) and TRBJ1-5; possible D gene TRBD1, 6 bases. V was pared by 2 bases and J by 3 bases, with 20 bases between. CDR1 and CDR2 (germline): LGHDT, YNNKEL (reference sequence). The CDR3 contains 18 residues. The DNA of the CDR3 is TGTGCCAGCAGCCAAAATATCGTAAGAAGGGGGAACAATCAGCCCCAGCATTTT. It is translated as CASSQNIVRRGNNQPQHF.

The chain recombines TRBV11-3 with TRBJ1-1, with D unclear. Per germline, CDR1 SGHNT and CDR2 YENEEA. The CDR3 has 14 residues. The germline V and J ends were trimmed by 1 base and 5 bases, with 11 bases remaining between them. In DNA, the CDR3 is TGTGCCAGCAGCTTAGTTCTGGGGAGAACTGAAGCTTTCTTT. Amino acids: CASSLVLGRTEAFF.

This rearrangement joins TRBV14 to TRBJ1-2, with D hard to call. Germline CDR1 and CDR2: SGHDN and FVKESK. This CDR3 is 13 amino acids long. The V end lost 5 bases, the J end lost 5 bases, and 12 bases lay between the germline ends. CDR3 in DNA: TGTGCCAGCAGCGGGAGGGCCGGGTATGGCTACACCTTC. As protein: CASSGRAGYGYTF.

V usage is TRBV2 and J usage is TRBJ2-3; no clear D gene. Germline V CDR1 and CDR2: SNHLY, FYNNEI. The ends were cut back, 9 bases at V and 2 bases at J, with 12 bases in the middle. CDR3 length: 13 residues. For the CDR3, the DNA is TGTGCCAGTCGACCGGGCCTCACAGATACGCAGTATTTT. This codes for CASRPGLTDTQYF.

This chain joins TRBV6-7 and TRBJ1-2; tentatively, D is TRBD1 (5 bases). TRBV6-7 belongs to the ORF category, with a function that is uncertain. This CDR3 is 15 amino acids long. Trimming took off 2 bases at V and 6 bases at J, with 16 bases between the two ends. DNA of the CDR3: TGTGCCAGCAGTTACCCACCTGGGGCGGTCAATGGCTACACCTTC. This encodes CASSYPPGAVNGYTF.

This chain connects TRBV2 to TRBJ2-5; no definite D call. Germline V lookup: CDR1 SNHLY, CDR2 FYNNEI. V lost 2 bases and J 8 bases, leaving 9 bases between the germline ends. The CDR3 has 12 amino acids. CDR3 sequence (DNA): TGTGCCAGCAGTGAAATTGACCCTACCCAGTACTTC. This gives the protein CASSEIDPTQYF.

J is TRBJ2-6 and V is TRBV25-1, with TRBD1 as a possible D gene (5 bases). The CDR3 sequence is 17 residues long. Trimming pared 0 bases from V and 0 bases from J, leaving 9 bases between. CDR1 is MGHDK, CDR2 SYGVNS, per germline. The CDR3, as DNA: TGTGCCAGCAGTGAATATCAGGGTTCCTCTGGGGCCAACGTCCTGACTTTC. Protein: CASSEYQGSSGANVLTF.

V gene TRBV27 combines with J gene TRBJ2-3; 11 bases are shared with TRBD2. Germline trimming cut 2 bases from V and 3 bases from J; bases unmatched to any gene: 19. Germline V gene data show CDR1 as MNHEY and CDR2 as SMNVEV (reference sequence). This CDR3 contains 21 residues. The CDR3 loop reads CASSLINQWLAGGKGTDTQYF. CDR3 DNA sequence: TGTGCCAGCAGTTTAATTAACCAATGGCTAGCGGGAGGAAAAGGGACAGATACGCAGTATTTT.